This T cell receptor (beta chain) was retrieved from a study of vaccination and CD4 T cells after COVID-19. Study-wide background: Post-diagnosis, post-COVID samples were collected after a median approximately 91 days, ranging 35 to 161.

Germline V gives CDR1 SGHAT, CDR2 FQNNGV. V lost 1 base and J lost 4, with 16 bases in between. CDR3 length: 16 amino acids. With the Oncomine TCR Beta short-read assay, DNA from cultured CD4+ T cells was sequenced. TCRdb reanalysed the PCR reads using MiXCR and keeps one entry per CDR3 protein. The sample holds roughly 20,000 distinct CDR3 sequences, around half seen once. Concerning this clonotype: Antigen specificity is unknown.

Treatment defined: approximately 11-day PBMC culture with coronavirus spike peptide pools or control peptides (ViraFEST assay). The source was CD4+ T cells from blood, cultured in vitro, collected before SARS-CoV-2 vaccination. The chain links TRBV11-2 to TRBJ1-2; unclear D gene. The sequence was obtained from a human donor who had recovered from COVID-19. DNA of the CDR3: TGTGCCAGCAGCTTAGTTGATAGGTCTCAGTTCTATGGCTACACCTTC. Its translation: CASSLVDRSQFYGYTF.